This entry lists 25 T cell receptor beta chains sequenced from one sample in a study of Graves' ophthalmopathy and Graves' hyperthyroidism. The authors amplified TCR beta CDR3 regions from RNA transcripts. RT-PCR in the first round used HTBI primers; a second-round multiplex PCR followed. Using its own MiXCR run on the multiplex PCR reads, TCRdb lists one record per CDR3 protein. Of about 400,000 distinct CDR3 sequences listed, 15% are singletons. Sequenced material: peripheral blood. Receptors were obtained from a woman younger than 35 with stable Graves' hyperthyroidism.

This clonotype has a handful of counts. This clone may be a read error of a much larger clone one base away. This is likely a read error, given that the CDR3 carries no conserved phenylalanine or tryptophan at its end. The chain is built from TRBV6-5 and TRBJ2-2; weak D call: TRBD2 (6 bases). Germline V gene data show CDR1 as MNHEY and CDR2 as SVGAGI. The ends were cut back, 2 bases at V and 6 bases at J, with 16 bases in the middle. The CDR3 has 16 amino acids. CDR3 sequence (DNA): TGTGCCAGCAGTTACAGGCGGGGTTGGCCCGCCGGGGAGCTGTTTTTG. As protein: CASSYRRGWPAGELFL.

As concerns this clonotype: This may be a read error: a much more frequent sequence differs by one nucleotide. CDR3 sequence: CAISGTSRGTEAFF. DNA for the CDR3: TGTGCCATCAGTGGGACATCCCGGGGCACTGAAGCTTTCTTT. The gene calls are TRBV27 and TRBJ1-1, with TRBD1 as a possible D gene (6 bases). The CDR3 length is 14 residues. The germline V gene encodes CDR1 MNHEY and CDR2 SMNVEV (reference sequence).

This chain connects TRBV2 to TRBJ1-1, with a possible D match to TRBD1 (5 bases). Per the germline V gene, CDR1 is SNHLY and CDR2 is FYNNEI. V was cut by 5 bases and J by 0 bases, with 13 bases left in between. CDR3 length: 15 amino acids. CDR3 bases: TGTGCCAGCAGTCGCACAGGTTACATGAACACTGAAGCTTTCTTT. It encodes CASSRTGYMNTEAFF.

This clonotype was recorded at least ten times. This chain uses TRBV20-1 with TRBJ2-7; 10 nucleotides align to TRBD1. With 6 bases clipped from V and 3 bases from J, the junction kept 8 bases outside the gene matches. Per the germline V gene, CDR1 is DFQATT and CDR2 is SNEGSKA (reference sequence). CDR3 length equals 14 residues. CDR3 amino acids: CSARQGAFYYEQYF. CDR3 DNA: TGCAGTGCGCGACAGGGGGCCTTTTACTACGAGCAGTACTTC.

Ten or more counts support this clonotype. This sequence joins TRBV5-6 and TRBJ2-5, with TRBD2 matching 8 bases. The CDR3 totals 15 residues. Germline V gene lookup returns CDR1 SGHDT and CDR2 YYEEEE. J gave up 4 bases and V 1 base, and 6 bases lay outside the gene matches. As DNA, the CDR3 is TGTGCCAGCAGCTTGTATAGTACTAGCGGAGAGACCCAGTACTTC. This codes for CASSLYSTSGETQYF.

The chain combines TRBV4-1 with TRBJ1-5; D is perhaps TRBD1 (5 bases). The CDR3 is 17 amino acids. Trimming shortened V by 1 base and J by 3 bases, and 16 bases separated the two germline ends. Germline CDR1 is MGHRA and CDR2 is YSYEKL. The CDR3 loop reads CASSQGRAQKSNQPQHF. DNA for the CDR3: TGCGCCAGCAGCCAAGGCAGGGCCCAGAAATCCAATCAGCCCCAGCATTTT.

This clonotype was recorded many times. The gene calls are TRBV7-6 and TRBJ2-5, with D perhaps matching TRBD2 (6 bases). Germline CDR1 is SGHVS and CDR2 is FNYEAQ. This CDR3 spans 13 amino acids. V was shortened by 5 bases and J by 9 bases, with 16 bases between the two germline ends. The DNA of the CDR3 is TGTGCCAGCAGCCGTGCGGGACTTACACCCCAGTACTTC. This gives the protein CASSRAGLTPQYF.

This clonotype occurred many times. V gene TRBV15 combines with J gene TRBJ1-1; unclear D gene. The ends were cut back, 3 bases at V and 1 base at J, with 12 bases in the middle. Germline lookup yields CDR1 LNHNV and CDR2 YYDKDF (reference sequence). There are 15 residues in the CDR3. The CDR3 loop is CATSSPSGSNTEAFF. The DNA for the CDR3 is TGTGCCACCAGCAGTCCCTCGGGATCGAACACTGAAGCTTTCTTT.

This clonotype occurred a few times. The chain's CDR3 is CASSVELGGYETQYF. CDR3 sequence (DNA): TGTGCCAGCAGTGTGGAACTAGGAGGGTACGAGACCCAGTACTTC. This rearrangement joins TRBV6-1 to TRBJ2-5; possibly TRBD2 for D (6 bases). This CDR3 is built from 15 residues. The germline V gene encodes CDR1 MNHNS and CDR2 SASEGT. Trimming removed 4 bases at V and 5 bases at J, with 17 bases between.

The table lists this clonotype with many counts. The V call is TRBV19, the J call TRBJ1-2; the D gene is possibly TRBD1 (6 bases). Trimming took off 2 bases at V and 4 bases at J, with 11 bases between the two ends. Germline V gene sequence: CDR1 LNHDA, CDR2 SQIVND (reference sequence). The CDR3 runs to 14 residues. The CDR3 region is CASSIPGHLYGYTF. The DNA for the CDR3 is TGTGCCAGTAGTATACCGGGACACCTCTATGGCTACACCTTC.

A word on this clonotype: A much larger clone differs from this one at a single base, so this may be a read error. CDR3 coding DNA: TGTGCCAGCACTGAGAGGGTTACCTATGGCTACACCTTC. Translated: CASTERVTYGYTF. The chain uses TRBV2 and TRBJ1-2; D is uncertain. CDR3 length: 13 amino acids. Between the trimmed V and J ends, which lost 7 bases and 4 bases, there was a span of 13 bases. Per germline, CDR1 SNHLY and CDR2 FYNNEI.

The table lists this clonotype with many counts. The chain combines TRBV6-1 with TRBJ1-2, with D maybe TRBD1 (6 bases). V was clipped by 4 bases and J by 2 bases, with 17 bases between them. Germline V lookup: CDR1 MNHNS, CDR2 SASEGT. The CDR3 has 16 residues. DNA of the CDR3: TGTGCCAGCAGTGGCCAGGGGTCGGGGAAAAACTATGGCTACACCTTC. It is translated as CASSGQGSGKNYGYTF.

The table lists this clonotype with many counts. V is TRBV7-8 and J is TRBJ1-5, with a weak D call TRBD1 (6 bases). CDR1 SGHVS and CDR2 FQNEAQ come from the germline V gene. The V end lost 1 base, the J end lost 0 bases, and 7 bases lay between the germline ends. This CDR3 has 15 residues. CDR3 in amino acids: CASSLVGGSNQPQHF. As DNA, the CDR3 is TGTGCCAGCAGCTTAGTAGGGGGTAGCAATCAGCCCCAGCATTTT.

This clonotype was picked up many times. The rearrangement uses TRBV11-3 and TRBJ2-5; D possibly uses TRBD1 or TRBD2 (5 bases each). V lost 4 bases and J 3 bases, leaving 12 bases between the germline ends. The CDR3 runs to 14 residues. Germline CDR1 reads SGHNT; CDR2 reads YENEEA. CDR3 protein: CASSSGTDEETQYF. The CDR3 nucleotides read TGTGCCAGCAGCTCCGGGACGGACGAAGAGACCCAGTACTTC.

This clonotype has at least ten counts. This chain joins TRBV19 and TRBJ2-7; 10 bases line up with TRBD1. Germline-derived CDR1 and CDR2 are LNHDA and SQIVND (reference sequence). This CDR3 has 15 amino acids. V shed 5 bases and J 2 bases; nucleotides not matched to a gene: 6. In nucleotides, the CDR3 is TGTGCCAGTAGTCCTTTGGACAGGGGGACCTACGAGCAGTACTTC. As protein: CASSPLDRGTYEQYF.

This clonotype has ten or more counts. The genes are TRBV15 and TRBJ2-5; possibly TRBD1 or TRBD2 for D (5 bases each). This CDR3 has 13 amino acids. Trimming removed 5 bases from V and 5 bases from J, with 12 bases in between. The germline CDR1 and CDR2 sequences are LNHNV and YYDKDF (reference sequence). As DNA, the CDR3 is TGTGCCACCAGCGCAGGGAGAGGGGAGACCCAGTACTTC. This encodes CATSAGRGETQYF.

This chain joins TRBV5-1 and TRBJ2-7; the D gene could be TRBD1 or TRBD2 (6 bases each). The CDR3 runs to 17 residues. Germline V gene lookup returns CDR1 SGHRS and CDR2 YFSETQ. The V gene lost 4 bases and the J gene lost 0 bases, with 20 bases spanning the gap. This chain's CDR3 is CASSPWRDTKISYEQYF. CDR3 in DNA: TGCGCCAGCAGCCCTTGGCGGGACACCAAAATCTCCTACGAGCAGTACTTC.

The V call is TRBV6-1, the J call TRBJ2-6, with 7 positions matching TRBD1. CDR1 is MNHNS and CDR2 is SASEGT in the germline V gene. This CDR3 is 15 amino acids long. J was trimmed by 2 bases and V by 6 bases; bases with no gene match: 4. The CDR3 DNA sequence: TGTGCCAGCAGAACCCAGGGGGCTGGGGCCAACGTCCTGACTTTC. It translates to CASRTQGAGANVLTF.

This clonotype was seen many times. The rearrangement links TRBV7-8 to TRBJ2-5; possible D gene TRBD1, 6 bases. The germline gives CDR1 SGHVS, CDR2 FQNEAQ. Trimming shortened V by 5 bases and J by 4 bases, and 11 bases separated the two germline ends. CDR3 length: 13 residues. The CDR3 spells CASSATGPETQYF. The DNA for the CDR3 is TGTGCCAGCAGCGCTACAGGGCCAGAGACCCAGTACTTC.

This clonotype occurred many times. The chain joins TRBV13 to TRBJ2-7; D unresolved. V lost 3 bases to trimming and J lost 5 bases, with 14 bases between them. The CDR3 length is 14 residues. Germline CDR1 is PRHDT and CDR2 is FYEKMQ (reference sequence). The CDR3 sequence: CASSLRHLVHEQYF. The CDR3 nucleotides read TGTGCCAGCAGCTTGCGGCACCTCGTCCACGAGCAGTACTTC.

The CDR3 loop is CSARGDRGDQPQHF. The CDR3, as DNA: TGCAGTGCTAGAGGAGACAGGGGAGACCAGCCCCAGCATTTT. This chain connects TRBV20-1 to TRBJ1-5; 8 nucleotides line up with TRBD1. CDR1 and CDR2 from the germline V gene are DFQATT and SNEGSKA (reference sequence). This CDR3 is built from 14 residues. J was trimmed by 7 bases and V by 1 base; bases with no gene match: 6.

This clonotype was counted ten times or more. The gene calls are TRBV20-1 and TRBJ2-7; weak D call: TRBD2 (5 bases). Trimming removed 0 bases from V and 0 bases from J, with 12 bases in between. Germline CDR1 DFQATT, CDR2 SNEGSKA (reference sequence). The CDR3 sequence is 15 residues long. CDR3 sequence: CSARDGRVSSYEQYF. The CDR3 region has the DNA TGCAGTGCTAGAGATGGGCGGGTTAGCTCCTACGAGCAGTACTTC.

This clonotype was counted a few times. The V call is TRBV11-2, the J call TRBJ2-4, with D maybe TRBD2 (5 bases). Germline CDR1 is SGHAT and CDR2 is FQNNGV. V lost 2 bases and J lost 0, with 11 bases in between. This CDR3 region has 16 residues. CDR3 DNA: TGTGCCAGCAGCTTAAGTCTAGCTATAGCCAAAAACATTCAGTACTTC. Residues: CASSLSLAIAKNIQYF.

In this sample, this clonotype turned up many times. The chain employs TRBV9 and TRBJ2-7, with 9 bases matching TRBD1. With V trimmed by 4 bases and J by 5 bases, 7 bases remained unmatched. The CDR3 has 14 amino acids. CDR1 and CDR2 from the germline V gene are SGDLS and YYNGEE. The CDR3 nucleotides read TGTGCCAGCAGCCAGTCTACAGGGGGCAACGAGCAGTACTTC. As protein: CASSQSTGGNEQYF.

This clonotype was observed many times. The chain recombines TRBV20-1 with TRBJ1-1; TRBD1 might be the D (6 bases). CDR1 and CDR2 from the germline V gene are DFQATT and SNEGSKA (reference sequence). Trimming cost V 1 base and J 0 bases, with 12 bases left between them. The CDR3 extends over 15 amino acids. Here the CDR3 reads CSARVGAGLNTEAFF. The CDR3 nucleotides read TGCAGTGCTAGAGTGGGGGCGGGGTTGAACACTGAAGCTTTCTTT.